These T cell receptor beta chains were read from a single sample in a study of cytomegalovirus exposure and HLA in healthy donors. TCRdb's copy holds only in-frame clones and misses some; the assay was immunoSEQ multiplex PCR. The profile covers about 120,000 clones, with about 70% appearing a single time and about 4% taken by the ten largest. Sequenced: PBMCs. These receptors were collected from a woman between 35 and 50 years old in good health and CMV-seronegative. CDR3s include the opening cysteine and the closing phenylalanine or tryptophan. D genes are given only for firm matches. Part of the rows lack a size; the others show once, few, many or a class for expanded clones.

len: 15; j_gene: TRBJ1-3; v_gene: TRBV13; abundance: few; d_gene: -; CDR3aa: CASALGRSSGNTIYF; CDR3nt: TGTGCCAGCGCCCTGGGTAGGAGCTCTGGAAACACCATATATTTT
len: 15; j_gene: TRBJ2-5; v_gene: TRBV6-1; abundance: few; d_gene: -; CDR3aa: CASSPVRSFRETQYF; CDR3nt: TGTGCCAGCAGTCCAGTCAGGTCCTTTAGGGAGACCCAGTACTTC
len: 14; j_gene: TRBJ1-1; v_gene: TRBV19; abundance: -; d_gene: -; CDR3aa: CASRTGGGSTEAFF; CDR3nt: TGTGCCAGCAGGACGGGAGGGGGGAGCACTGAAGCTTTCTTT
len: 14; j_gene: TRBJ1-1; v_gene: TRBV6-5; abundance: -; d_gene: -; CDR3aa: CASSYRGGRTEAFF; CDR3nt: TGTGCCAGCAGTTACAGGGGAGGTAGGACTGAAGCTTTCTTT
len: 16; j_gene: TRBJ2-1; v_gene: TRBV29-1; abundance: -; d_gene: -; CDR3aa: CSVEDPERHSYNEQFF; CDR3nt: TGCAGCGTTGAAGATCCGGAGCGCCACTCCTACAATGAGCAGTTCTTC
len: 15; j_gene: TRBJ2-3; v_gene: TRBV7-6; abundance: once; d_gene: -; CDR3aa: CASSDAQGNLDTQYF; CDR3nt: TGTGCCAGCAGCGACGCACAGGGCAACCTAGATACGCAGTATTTT
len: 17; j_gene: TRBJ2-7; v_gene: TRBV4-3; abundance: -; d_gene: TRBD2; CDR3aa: CASRATPPAGGPPEQYF; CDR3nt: TGCGCCAGCAGGGCCACTCCCCCAGCGGGAGGCCCGCCCGAGCAGTACTTC
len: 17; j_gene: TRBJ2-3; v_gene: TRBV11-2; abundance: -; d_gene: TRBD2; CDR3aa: CASSDTPGGLRRYTQYF; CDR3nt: TGTGCCAGCAGCGACACGCCGGGGGGTCTCCGAAGGTATACGCAGTATTTT
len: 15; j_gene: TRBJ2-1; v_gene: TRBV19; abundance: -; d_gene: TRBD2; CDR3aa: CASSMILAGGNKQFF; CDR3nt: TGTGCCAGTAGTATGATACTAGCGGGAGGAAATAAGCAGTTCTTC
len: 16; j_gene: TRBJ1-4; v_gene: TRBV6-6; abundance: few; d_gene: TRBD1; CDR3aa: CASTTTLTGRIEKLFF; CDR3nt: TGTGCCAGCACCACCACGTTGACAGGGCGTATTGAAAAACTGTTTTTT
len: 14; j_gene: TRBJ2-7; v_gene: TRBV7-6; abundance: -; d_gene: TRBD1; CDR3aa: CASSPAGGPYEQYF; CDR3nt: TGTGCCAGCAGCCCAGCAGGGGGCCCGTACGAGCAGTACTTC
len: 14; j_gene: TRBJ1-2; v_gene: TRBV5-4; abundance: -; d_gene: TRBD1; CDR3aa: CASSRDRGQLGYTF; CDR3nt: TGTGCCAGCAGCAGGGACAGGGGGCAGTTAGGCTACACCTTC
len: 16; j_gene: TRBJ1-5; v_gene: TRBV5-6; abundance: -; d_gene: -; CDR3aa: CASSLALGRDNQPQHF; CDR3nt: TGTGCCAGCAGCTTGGCCTTGGGCAGGGATAATCAGCCCCAGCATTTT
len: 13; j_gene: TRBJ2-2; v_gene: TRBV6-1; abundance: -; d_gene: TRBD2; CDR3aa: CASHLRGAGELFF; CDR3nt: TGTGCCAGCCACCTTCGGGGGGCCGGGGAGCTGTTTTTT
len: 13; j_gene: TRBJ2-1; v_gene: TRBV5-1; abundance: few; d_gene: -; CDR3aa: CASSLAGLDRQFF; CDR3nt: TGCGCCAGCAGCTTGGCGGGACTTGATAGGCAGTTCTTC
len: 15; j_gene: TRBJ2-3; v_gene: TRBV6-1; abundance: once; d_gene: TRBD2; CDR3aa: CASSESRGGLDTQYF; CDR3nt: TGTGCCAGCAGTGAATCGCGGGGGGGCCTGGATACGCAGTATTTT
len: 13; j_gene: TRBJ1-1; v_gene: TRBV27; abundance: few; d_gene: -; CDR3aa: CASSPGGVAEAFF; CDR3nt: TGTGCCAGCAGTCCCGGGGGGGTGGCTGAAGCTTTCTTT
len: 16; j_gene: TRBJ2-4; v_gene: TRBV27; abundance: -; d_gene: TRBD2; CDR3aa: CASSGLAGGRGNIQYF; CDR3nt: TGTGCCAGCAGTGGGTTAGCGGGGGGGCGGGGAAACATTCAGTACTTC